A single T cell receptor beta chain is shown here with its context. This sample also contains other DNA sequences that code for the same CDR3. Germline V gives CDR1 LNHDA, CDR2 SQIVND (reference sequence). The ends lost 2 bases at V and 5 bases at J; junction bases unmatched: 2. The CDR3 is 13 amino acids. This entry is derived from a study of blood T cell repertoires in COVID-19. Original processing methods: Using reference gene primer amplification, nucleated cell counts were estimated. Some clones are missing from TCRdb's copy, which holds only in-frame ones; the method was immunoSEQ multiplex PCR. The V and J calls and clone size were taken over from that table, and D and trimming were inferred from the DNA. Counted here are 400,000 to 450,000 clones, about 92% occurring once; the ten biggest clones make up under 0.7%.

The receptor's source is a man aged 18 to 30 who had recovered from COVID-19. The specimen sequenced was PBMCs or T cells enriched from blood (not recorded which). The chain couples TRBV19 to TRBJ1-2; 7 positions match TRBD1. The CDR3: CASSITGDYGYTF. CDR3 nucleotide sequence: TGTGCCAGTAGTATAACAGGGGATTATGGCTACACCTTC.